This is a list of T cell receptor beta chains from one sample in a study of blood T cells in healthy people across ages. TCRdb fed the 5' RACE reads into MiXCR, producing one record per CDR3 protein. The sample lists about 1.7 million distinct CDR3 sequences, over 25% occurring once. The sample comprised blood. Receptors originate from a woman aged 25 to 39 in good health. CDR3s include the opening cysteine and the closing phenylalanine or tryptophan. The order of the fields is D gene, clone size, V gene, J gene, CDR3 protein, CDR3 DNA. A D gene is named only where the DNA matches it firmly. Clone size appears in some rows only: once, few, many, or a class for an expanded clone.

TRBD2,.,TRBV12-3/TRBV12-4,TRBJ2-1,CASRETSGGAYNEQFF,TGTGCCAGCAGGGAGACTAGCGGGGGGGCTTACAATGAGCAGTTCTTC
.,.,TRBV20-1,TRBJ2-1,CSARDLSFQETQFF,TGCAGTGCTAGAGATCTGAGCTTTCAAGAGACCCAGTTCTTC
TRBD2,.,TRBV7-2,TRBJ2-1,CASSPLAGVDEQFF,TGTGCCAGCAGCCCTCTAGCGGGAGTCGATGAGCAGTTCTTC
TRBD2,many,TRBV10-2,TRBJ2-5,CASTGRARETQYF,TGCGCCAGCACCGGGAGGGCCAGAGAGACCCAGTACTTC
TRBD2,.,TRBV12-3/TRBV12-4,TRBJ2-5,CASSKLAGRSETQYF,TGTGCCAGCAGCAAACTAGCGGGAAGGTCAGAGACCCAGTACTTC
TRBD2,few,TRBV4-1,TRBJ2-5,CASSQLAGEFNEQYF,TGCGCCAGCAGCCAACTAGCGGGAGAGTTTAATGAGCAGTACTTC
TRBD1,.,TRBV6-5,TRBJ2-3,CASSRGQGIVTDTQYF,TGTGCCAGCAGTAGGGGACAGGGGATAGTGACAGATACGCAGTATTTT
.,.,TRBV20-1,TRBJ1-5,CSARQAVNQPQHF,TGCAGTGCTAGACAGGCAGTTAATCAGCCCCAGCATTTT
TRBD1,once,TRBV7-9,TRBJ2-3,CASRGAQGDRDTQYF,TGTGCCAGCAGAGGGGCTCAGGGGGATAGAGATACGCAGTATTTT
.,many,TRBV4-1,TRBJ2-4,CASSFERVQYF,TGCGCCAGCAGCTTCGAGAGGGTTCAGTACTTC
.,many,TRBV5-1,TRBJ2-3,CASSLGGFTDTQYF,TGCGCCAGCAGCTTGGGGGGGTTCACAGATACGCAGTATTTT
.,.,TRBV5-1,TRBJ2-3,CASSLASAGAPDTQYF,TGCGCCAGCAGCTTGGCTTCGGCGGGGGCCCCAGATACGCAGTATTTT
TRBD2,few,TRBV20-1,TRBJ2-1,CSGREGWNEQFF,TGCAGTGGGCGGGAGGGGTGGAATGAGCAGTTCTTC
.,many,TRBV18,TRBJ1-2,CASRLTESDGYTF,TGTGCCAGCCGATTGACTGAGAGTGATGGCTACACCTTC
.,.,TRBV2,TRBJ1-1,CASSVGQHTEAFF,TGTGCCAGCAGTGTCGGGCAGCACACTGAAGCTTTCTTT
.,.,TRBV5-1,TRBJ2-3,CASSLDGGRATDTQYF,TGCGCCAGCAGCTTGGATGGAGGTCGGGCCACAGATACGCAGTATTTT
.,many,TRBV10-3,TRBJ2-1,CAISVSSGTNNEQFF,TGTGCCATCAGTGTATCGAGTGGCACAAACAATGAGCAGTTCTTC
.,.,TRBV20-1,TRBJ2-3,CSARGQIHSTDTQYF,TGCAGTGCCCGAGGACAGATCCATAGCACAGATACGCAGTATTTT
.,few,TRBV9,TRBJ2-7,CASSVGSRGDYEQYF,TGTGCCAGCAGCGTAGGCTCCAGGGGGGATTACGAGCAGTACTTC
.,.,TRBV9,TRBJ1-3,CASSVEGQGGNTIYF,TGTGCCAGCAGCGTAGAGGGACAAGGAGGAAACACCATATATTTT
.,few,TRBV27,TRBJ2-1,CASQRLGLLNEQFF,TGTGCCAGTCAAAGGTTGGGACTCCTTAATGAGCAGTTCTTC
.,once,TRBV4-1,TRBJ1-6,CTSSQDLGSYNSPLHF,TGCACCAGCAGCCAAGATCTAGGGAGCTACAATTCACCCCTCCACTTT
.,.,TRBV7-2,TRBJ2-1,CASSLVPIDEQFF,TGTGCCAGCAGCTTAGTCCCTATCGATGAGCAGTTCTTC
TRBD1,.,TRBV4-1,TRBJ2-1,CATHPTTGASSYNEQFF,TGCGCCACCCACCCAACCACAGGGGCGAGCTCCTACAATGAGCAGTTCTTC
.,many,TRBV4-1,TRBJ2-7,CASSQMAGGSYEQYF,TGCGCCAGCAGCCAGATGGCCGGTGGGTCCTACGAGCAGTACTTC
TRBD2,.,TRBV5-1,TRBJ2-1,CASSLVGSGGYNEQFF,TGCGCCAGCAGCTTGGTTGGGTCGGGAGGATACAATGAGCAGTTCTTC
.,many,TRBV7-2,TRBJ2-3,CASSSAAGGTDTQYF,TGTGCCAGCAGCTCCGCCGCAGGCGGCACAGATACGCAGTATTTT
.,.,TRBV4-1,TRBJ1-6,CASSQDDSSYNSPLHF,TGCGCCAGCAGCCAAGATGACAGCTCCTATAATTCACCCCTCCACTTT
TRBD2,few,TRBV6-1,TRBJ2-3,CAARTSGRGDTQYF,TGTGCCGCCCGGACTAGCGGGAGGGGAGATACGCAGTATTTT